Following are 22 T cell receptor beta chains from one sample sequenced in a study of T cell repertoires in cytomegalovirus infection (dated by TCRdb to between 2017 and 2020). TCRdb shows the sequencer as Illumina HiSeq 1500. TCRdb reworked the public reads: Q25 trimming with fastp, MiXCR clone assembly, productive beta chains retained. Every entry covers one CDR3 protein and lists the most common genes and DNA from its rows. Counted in this sample were around 450,000 distinct CDR3 sequences; about 11% of them appeared once. About 10% of the sample is in the top ten clones. The sample comprised PBMCs. These receptors were obtained from a human donor in good health (CMV status not recorded). Some clones in this sample may be carry-over from other donors' samples.

There are many counts of this clonotype. The gene calls are TRBV5-6 and TRBJ2-1, with D maybe TRBD2 (5 bases). Germline CDR1 SGHDT, CDR2 YYEEEE. The germline V and J ends were trimmed by 4 bases and 4 bases, with 15 bases remaining between them. CDR3 length: 15 amino acids. CDR3 nucleotide sequence: TGTGCCAGCAGCGGGGAGCTAGCCGGTTACAATGAGCAGTTCTTC. Residues: CASSGELAGYNEQFF. Full variable domain (outside the CDR3, taken from reference TRBV5-6 and TRBJ2-1): DAGVTQSPTHLIKTRGQQVTLRCSPKSGHDTVSWYQQALGQGPQFIFQYYEEEERQRGNFPDRFSGHQFPNYSSELNVNALLLGDSALYLCASSGELAGYNEQFFGPGTRLTVL.

There are many counts of this clonotype. The rearrangement joins TRBV28 to TRBJ2-7; TRBD1 agrees at 7 bases. CDR3 size: 13 residues. Germline loops: CDR1 MDHEN, CDR2 SYDVKM. V trimming: 2 bases; J trimming: 7 bases; junction bases outside the gene matches: 5. CDR3 sequence (DNA): TGTGCCAGCAGTTTAACAGGGGAGAGGGAGCAGTACTTC. Amino acids: CASSLTGEREQYF.

This clonotype was picked up a small number of times. The V gene is TRBV11-2, the J gene TRBJ1-1; no definite D call. The germline V gene encodes CDR1 SGHAT and CDR2 FQNNGV. This CDR3 region has 14 residues. V dropped 2 bases and J dropped 1 base, with 8 bases sitting between them. CDR3 coding DNA: TGTGCCAGCAGCTTATGGCAGAGGAACACTGAAGCTTTCTTT. It is translated as CASSLWQRNTEAFF.

As regards this clonotype: A much larger clone differs from this one at a single base, so this may be a read error. V gene TRBV7-9 combines with J gene TRBJ1-1, with D perhaps matching TRBD1 (5 bases). The germline V gene encodes CDR1 SEHNR and CDR2 FQNEAQ (reference sequence). This CDR3 region has 17 residues. The CDR3 DNA reads TGTGCCAGCAACTTAATGGGGTCGGGGCAGGTGGACACTGAAGCTTTCTTT. As protein: CASNLMGSGQVDTEAFF. The full variable domain, with the rest looked up from reference TRBV7-9 and TRBJ1-1, is DTGVSQNPRHKITKRGQNVTFRCDPISEHNRLYWYRQTLGQGPEFLTYFQNEAQLEKSRLLSDRFSAERPKGSFSTLEIQRTEQGDSAMYLCASNLMGSGQVDTEAFFGQGTRLTVV.

In this sample, this clonotype turned up a few times. This chain connects TRBV6-1 to TRBJ1-2; D call uncertain. Trimming stripped 6 bases from V and 6 bases from J, with 14 bases between. The CDR3 loop spans 13 amino acids. Looked up from germline, CDR1 is MNHNS and CDR2 is SASEGT. Written as DNA, the CDR3 is TGTGCCAGCAGAGCGACCAACGGGGATGGCTACACCTTC. Protein sequence: CASRATNGDGYTF.

This clonotype has at least ten counts. DNA for the CDR3: TGTGCCAGCAGCCCAACTAGCGGGAGTGACTACAATGAGCAGTTCTTC. Residues: CASSPTSGSDYNEQFF. The chain joins TRBV6-2 or TRBV6-3 to TRBJ2-1; 11 bases map to TRBD2. CDR3 length: 16 residues. The ends lost 6 bases at V and 3 bases at J; junction bases unmatched: 7. Germline assignment: CDR1 MNHEY and CDR2 SVGEGT.

The V gene is TRBV29-1, the J gene TRBJ1-2, with a weak D call TRBD1 (6 bases). Trimming stripped 5 bases from V and 5 bases from J, with 15 bases between. The CDR3 spans 13 residues. Germline V gives CDR1 SQVTM, CDR2 ANQGSEA. CDR3 protein: CSVPLQGRYGYTF. CDR3 nucleotide sequence: TGCAGCGTTCCCCTACAGGGTCGGTATGGCTACACCTTC. Using reference TRBV29-1 and TRBJ1-2 for the parts outside the CDR3, the full variable domain is SAVISQKPSRDICQRGTSLTIQCQVDSQVTMMFWYRQQPGQSLTLIATANQGSEATYESGFVIDKFPISRPNLTFSTLTVSNMSPEDSSIYLCSVPLQGRYGYTFGSGTRLTVV.

Ten or more counts support this clonotype. The V call is TRBV29-1, the J call TRBJ2-5; D is ambiguous. The CDR3 is 11 amino acids. Germline lookup yields CDR1 SQVTM and CDR2 ANQGSEA. Trimming stripped 3 bases from V and 5 bases from J, with 7 bases between. This chain's CDR3 is CSVDPLETQYF. CDR3 sequence (DNA): TGCAGCGTTGACCCTTTGGAGACCCAGTACTTC.

This clonotype was recorded at least ten times. The rearrangement links TRBV11-1 to TRBJ1-1, with TRBD1 as a possible D gene (6 bases). V was cut by 5 bases and J by 1 base, with 14 bases left in between. The length of the CDR3 is 15 residues. Germline lookup yields CDR1 SGHAT and CDR2 FQDESV (reference sequence). The CDR3 sequence is CASSRGREQNTEAFF. DNA for the CDR3: TGTGCCAGCAGCCGGGGGCGAGAACAGAACACTGAAGCTTTCTTT.

With regard to this clonotype: With a much larger clone just one base away, this may be a read error. The rearrangement links TRBV6-4 to TRBJ1-2, with unresolved D. Germline CDR1 and CDR2: MRHNA and SNTAGT. The germline V and J ends were trimmed by 0 bases and 10 bases, with 15 bases remaining between them. This CDR3 is 14 amino acids long. In DNA form, the CDR3 reads TGTGCCAGCAGTGACTCGAGCTGGGGTGGTGACTACACCTTC. Translated: CASSDSSWGGDYTF.

The V and J genes are TRBV15 and TRBJ1-1; 7 nucleotides match TRBD1. There are 16 residues in the CDR3. Germline CDR1 and CDR2: LNHNV and YYDKDF (reference sequence). V shed 5 bases, J shed 9 bases, and the junction held 18 bases outside the gene matches. This chain's CDR3 is CATSAEMTGISAQAFF. CDR3 bases: TGTGCCACCAGCGCAGAAATGACAGGGATAAGCGCCCAAGCTTTCTTT.

This chain connects TRBV11-2 to TRBJ2-3; 8 nucleotides line up with TRBD2. Looked up from germline, CDR1 is SGHAT and CDR2 is FQNNGV. The trim removed 2 bases at V and 5 bases at J, leaving 6 bases unmatched. This CDR3 is 15 amino acids long. The CDR3 DNA reads as TGTGCCAGCAGCTTATCCCCGGGAGGGGGAGATACGCAGTATTTT. Protein sequence: CASSLSPGGGDTQYF.

Ten or more counts support this clonotype. This chain links TRBV7-8 with TRBJ1-1; 10 bases line up with TRBD1. Germline trimming cut 5 bases from V and 3 bases from J; bases unmatched to any gene: 6. Germline V CDR1 and CDR2: SGHVS, FQNEAQ. The CDR3 spans 15 residues. CDR3 sequence reads: CASSEKGTGDTEAFF. The CDR3 region has the DNA TGTGCCAGCAGCGAAAAGGGGACAGGGGACACTGAAGCTTTCTTT. Full variable domain (outside the CDR3, taken from reference TRBV7-8 and TRBJ1-1): GAGVSQSPRYKVAKRGQDVALRCDPISGHVSLFWYQQALGQGPEFLTYFQNEAQLDKSGLPSDRFFAERPEGSVSTLKIQRTQQEDSAVYLCASSEKGTGDTEAFFGQGTRLTVV.

The genes are TRBV11-3 and TRBJ2-5; TRBD1 aligns across 7 bases. J lost 1 base, V lost 4 bases, and 9 bases had no gene match. Germline-derived CDR1 and CDR2 are SGHNT and YENEEA. This CDR3 has 16 amino acids. CDR3 sequence reads: CASSWGLQGSQETQYF. CDR3 bases: TGTGCCAGCAGCTGGGGGTTACAGGGGAGCCAAGAGACCCAGTACTTC.

This clonotype came up a few times. This sequence joins TRBV20-1 and TRBJ1-2, with D unresolved. V was pared by 2 bases and J by 5 bases, with 12 bases between. The germline V gene has CDR1 DFQATT and CDR2 SNEGSKA (reference sequence). The length of the CDR3 is 13 residues. CDR3 in DNA: TGCAGTGCTAGATCTCCCAGGCTTTATGGCTACACCTTC. It translates to CSARSPRLYGYTF.

The chain recombines TRBV5-1 with TRBJ2-3; TRBD2 matches 8 bases. This CDR3 spans 16 amino acids. V gave up 4 bases and J gave up 0 bases; unmatched junction bases: 7. Germline V lookup: CDR1 SGHRS, CDR2 YFSETQ. The CDR3 nucleotides read TGCGCCAGCAGCCTCCCGACTAGCGCTAGCACAGATACGCAGTATTTT. Its translation is CASSLPTSASTDTQYF.

There are many counts of this clonotype. The chain combines TRBV25-1 with TRBJ1-1; 7 bases agree with TRBD1. This CDR3 region has 14 residues. Trimming took 2 bases from V and 6 from J; bases not matched to a gene: 6. Germline CDR1 is MGHDK and CDR2 is SYGVNS. This CDR3 reads CASSERITGAEAFF. The CDR3, as DNA: TGTGCCAGCAGTGAACGGATCACAGGGGCTGAAGCTTTCTTT.

This clonotype was counted ten times or more. This sequence joins TRBV2 and TRBJ1-1; D unclear. V lost 1 base and J 1 base, leaving 7 bases between the germline ends. Looked up from germline, CDR1 is SNHLY and CDR2 is FYNNEI. This CDR3 comprises 14 residues. The CDR3 nucleotides read TGTGCCAGCAGTGAAGGGCATCCGAACACTGAAGCTTTCTTT. It is translated as CASSEGHPNTEAFF.

The chain employs TRBV24-1 and TRBJ2-3; unclear D gene. Between the trimmed V and J ends, which lost 2 bases and 5 bases, there was a span of 13 bases. CDR1 and CDR2 (germline): KGHDR, SFDVKD. The CDR3 runs 15 residues. CDR3 region: CATSDSTVFGDTQYF. In nucleotides, the CDR3 is TGTGCCACCAGTGATTCGACGGTTTTTGGAGATACGCAGTATTTT.

This clonotype was seen ten or more times. The rearrangement uses TRBV19 and TRBJ2-3; D is ambiguous. Germline V gene sequence: CDR1 LNHDA, CDR2 SQIVND (reference sequence). This CDR3 has 14 amino acids. V lost 1 base and J 2 bases, leaving 7 bases between the germline ends. The CDR3 sequence is CASSIVDITDTQYF. The DNA for the CDR3 is TGTGCCAGTAGTATAGTCGACATCACAGATACGCAGTATTTT.

This clonotype was observed a few times. The V call is TRBV10-3, the J call TRBJ2-1; 12 nucleotides agree with TRBD2. CDR1 is ENHRY and CDR2 is SYGVKD in the germline V gene. The CDR3 totals 17 residues. With V trimmed by 3 bases and J by 2 bases, 5 bases remained unmatched. CDR3 coding DNA: TGTGCCATCAGTGACCCCGGACTAGCGGGGACCTACAATGAGCAGTTCTTC. Its protein is CAISDPGLAGTYNEQFF.

This clonotype was found many times. The chain links TRBV27 to TRBJ2-1, with 14 bases lining up with TRBD2. J was trimmed by 9 bases and V by 2 bases; bases with no gene match: 3. The CDR3 spans 15 residues. Germline V gene data show CDR1 as MNHEY and CDR2 as SMNVEV (reference sequence). For the CDR3, the DNA is TGTGCCAGCAGTTTAGGGACTAGCGGGAGAGTTGAGCAGTTCTTC. This codes for CASSLGTSGRVEQFF.